Listed here are 32 T cell receptor beta chains from one sample, sequenced in a study of cytomegalovirus exposure and HLA in healthy donors. The repertoire was sequenced with immunoSEQ multiplex PCR; TCRdb's copy has only in-frame clones and lacks some. The repertoire holds approximately 260,000 clones, around 85% seen once, with roughly 1.2% in the top ten. The sample comprised PBMCs. Source of these receptors: a woman aged 25 to 39 in good health and CMV-seropositive.

The chain combines TRBV18 with TRBJ2-3; 11 positions match TRBD2. There are 16 residues in the CDR3. Germline assignment: CDR1 KGHSH and CDR2 LQKENI. The trim removed 5 bases at V and 1 base at J, leaving 5 bases unmatched. The chain's CDR3 is CASSSGLAEGTDTQYF. DNA for the CDR3: TGTGCCAGCTCATCGGGACTAGCGGAGGGCACAGATACGCAGTATTTT.

The chain joins TRBV5-1 to TRBJ2-7; TRBD2 matches at 10 bases. The CDR3 sequence is 16 residues long. CDR1 and CDR2 (germline): SGHRS, YFSETQ. V shed 1 base and J 4 bases; nucleotides not matched to a gene: 8. CDR3 in amino acids: CASSLLSGRAGYEQYF. CDR3 nucleotide sequence: TGCGCCAGCAGCTTGTTAAGCGGGAGGGCCGGTTACGAGCAGTACTTC.

This chain links TRBV6-1 with TRBJ2-7; weak D call: TRBD1 (5 bases). The germline gives CDR1 MNHNS, CDR2 SASEGT. CDR3 length equals 12 residues. With 11 bases removed from V and 6 bases from J, the gap between germline ends came to 17 bases. CDR3 amino acids: CAAQTGYLEQYF. The CDR3 bases are TGTGCCGCCCAAACAGGCTACCTCGAGCAGTACTTC.

V is TRBV18 and J is TRBJ2-3; possibly TRBD1 for D (5 bases). Germline V gives CDR1 KGHSH, CDR2 LQKENI. This CDR3 has 15 amino acids. The germline V and J ends were trimmed by 5 bases and 2 bases, with 14 bases remaining between them. The CDR3 loop is CASSFRVTLTDTQYF. Written as DNA, the CDR3 is TGTGCCAGCTCATTCAGGGTTACCCTCACAGATACGCAGTATTTT. Full variable domain (rest looked up from reference TRBV18 and TRBJ2-3): NAGVMQNPRHLVRRRGQEARLRCSPMKGHSHVYWYRQLPEEGLKFMVYLQKENIIDESGMPKERFSAEFPKEGPSILRIQQVVRGDSAAYFCASSFRVTLTDTQYFGPGTRLTVL.

This chain joins TRBV6-6 and TRBJ2-7, with D possibly matching TRBD1 (6 bases). Trimming removed 9 bases at V and 6 bases at J, with 18 bases between. The CDR3 spans 13 residues. The germline V gene has CDR1 MNHNY and CDR2 SVGAGI (reference sequence). The chain's CDR3 is CASEYRVGGEQYF. CDR3 DNA sequence: TGTGCCAGTGAATACAGGGTCGGTGGCGAGCAGTACTTC.

This clone came up once. The V and J genes are TRBV29-1 and TRBJ2-3; 11 bases match TRBD2. Germline assignment: CDR1 SQVTM and CDR2 ANQGSEA. CDR3 size: 14 residues. CDR3 sequence reads: CSVSGGGYTDTQYF. The CDR3 coding sequence is TGCAGTGTTAGCGGGGGGGGGTACACAGATACGCAGTATTTT.

The chain employs TRBV25-1 and TRBJ1-3; D is unresolved. Germline V CDR1 and CDR2: MGHDK, SYGVNS. V was shortened by 3 bases and J by 4 bases, with 10 bases between the two germline ends. The CDR3 consists of 14 residues. DNA for the CDR3: TGTGCCAGCAGTGACCCCCGGTCCGGAAACACCATATATTTT. Translating gives CASSDPRSGNTIYF.

The chain couples TRBV11-1 to TRBJ2-5; D not resolved. The CDR3 runs 15 residues. Germline CDR1 SGHAT, CDR2 FQDESV (reference sequence). V was shortened by 3 bases and J by 4 bases, with 15 bases between the two germline ends. CDR3 sequence reads: CASSFGLVEGETQYF. CDR3 nucleotides: TGTGCCAGCAGCTTTGGCCTAGTGGAAGGAGAGACCCAGTACTTC.

The chain employs TRBV13 and TRBJ1-1; 8 positions match TRBD1. The CDR3 is made up of 15 amino acids. Losses at the gene ends were 1 base for V and 2 bases for J; bases not matched to a gene: 3. Germline V CDR1 and CDR2: PRHDT, FYEKMQ (reference sequence). The chain's CDR3 is CASSLVAGGNTEAFF. The CDR3 DNA follows: TGTGCCAGCAGCTTAGTGGCAGGGGGCAACACTGAAGCTTTCTTT.

J is TRBJ2-2 and V is TRBV19; 10 nucleotides match TRBD1. The CDR3 is 16 amino acids. Trimming cost V 7 bases and J 4 bases; bases outside gene matches: 9. Germline CDR1 reads LNHDA; CDR2 reads SQIVND (reference sequence). The chain's CDR3 is CASTSWDRGVTGELFF. CDR3 DNA: TGTGCCAGTACGTCGTGGGACAGGGGTGTCACCGGGGAGCTGTTTTTT.

The chain joins TRBV11-3 to TRBJ2-5; D call uncertain. The CDR3 contains 12 residues. Trimming stripped 0 bases from V and 5 bases from J, with 4 bases between. From germline, CDR1 is SGHNT and CDR2 YENEEA. Here the CDR3 DNA reads TGTGCCAGCAGCTTAGAGGGCGAGACCCAGTACTTC. Its protein is CASSLEGETQYF.

The V call is TRBV5-1, the J call TRBJ1-3, with D possibly matching TRBD1 (6 bases). This CDR3 region has 15 residues. The V gene's germline CDR1 is SGHRS and CDR2 YFSETQ. V was trimmed by 2 bases and J by 4 bases, leaving 13 bases between them. As DNA, the CDR3 is TGCGCCAGCAGCTTTCTGGGGGCTTCGGGAAACACCATATATTTT. As protein: CASSFLGASGNTIYF.

The rearrangement joins TRBV9 to TRBJ2-2; tentatively, D is TRBD1 (6 bases). The length of the CDR3 is 14 residues. The V gene lost 4 bases and the J gene lost 1 base, with 8 bases spanning the gap. Germline V gene sequence: CDR1 SGDLS, CDR2 YYNGEE. The CDR3 here is CASSSGQNTGELFF. The CDR3 region has the DNA TGTGCCAGCAGCTCGGGACAGAACACCGGGGAGCTGTTTTTT.

The rearrangement links TRBV5-4 to TRBJ1-1; D perhaps matches TRBD1 (5 bases). The CDR3 length is 13 residues. CDR1 and CDR2 (germline): SGHNT, YYREEE (reference sequence). The germline V and J ends were trimmed by 4 bases and 6 bases, with 13 bases remaining between them. The CDR3 is CASSGGQKSEAFF. The DNA for the CDR3 is TGTGCCAGCAGCGGCGGACAAAAATCTGAAGCTTTCTTT.

This clone was detected once. The chain links TRBV18 to TRBJ1-5, with D hard to call. Trimming left V 3 bases short and J 3 bases short, with 9 bases between. The length of the CDR3 is 14 residues. CDR1 and CDR2 (germline): KGHSH, LQKENI. The CDR3 spells CASSPRGDNQPQHF. The CDR3 DNA reads TGTGCCAGCTCACCGCGGGGAGACAATCAGCCCCAGCATTTT.

The chain couples TRBV4-2 to TRBJ1-4, with TRBD1 matching over 10 bases. Trimming removed 2 bases from V and 8 bases from J; junction bases left unmatched: 8. This CDR3 is built from 16 residues. Germline V gene sequence: CDR1 LGHNA, CDR2 YNFKEQ. The DNA for the CDR3 is TGTGCCAGCAGCCAAAGGGCGCCGGGACAGGGGGAAAAACTGTTTTTT. This codes for CASSQRAPGQGEKLFF.

This chain uses TRBV5-1 with TRBJ2-7, with 9 bases identical to TRBD2. CDR3 size: 15 residues. V was clipped by 5 bases and J by 6 bases; unmatched bases: 12. Germline CDR1 is SGHRS and CDR2 is YFSETQ. The CDR3 coding sequence is TGCGCCAGCAGTCCGTTAGCGGGAGAAGCCGGCGAGCAGTACTTC. Amino acid sequence: CASSPLAGEAGEQYF.

V usage is TRBV14 and J usage is TRBJ2-5; the match to TRBD2 covers 7 bases. Germline CDR1 is SGHDN and CDR2 is FVKESK. Unmatched junction bases numbered 18, after V lost 0 bases and J lost 5 bases. The CDR3 is 19 amino acids. The CDR3 DNA reads TGTGCCAGCAGCCAAGAGACTCTATCCCAGGGAGGGCGGTTGGAGACCCAGTACTTC. Its protein is CASSQETLSQGGRLETQYF.

V gene TRBV5-1 combines with J gene TRBJ1-2, with D uncertain. Per germline, CDR1 SGHRS and CDR2 YFSETQ. V dropped 4 bases and J dropped 4 bases, with 17 bases sitting between them. The CDR3 extends over 15 amino acids. The CDR3 here is CASSGLSPGGYGYTF. The CDR3 DNA sequence: TGCGCCAGCAGCGGACTCTCGCCCGGAGGCTATGGCTACACCTTC.

This sequence joins TRBV29-1 and TRBJ2-7; TRBD1 aligns across 7 bases. The V gene end was trimmed by 5 bases and the J gene end by 5 bases; junction bases not matched to a gene: 9. Germline-derived CDR1 and CDR2 are SQVTM and ANQGSEA. This CDR3 has 13 amino acids. The CDR3 bases are TGCAGCGTTCCCTCGACAGGGTTCCACGAGCAGTACTTC. Translated, it gives CSVPSTGFHEQYF.

The chain carries TRBV5-1 and TRBJ1-1, with TRBD1 matching over 9 bases. The CDR3 extends over 16 amino acids. The trim removed 4 bases at V and 0 bases at J, leaving 7 bases unmatched. Germline V gives CDR1 SGHRS, CDR2 YFSETQ. This CDR3 is CASSLDGTGMNTEAFF. DNA for the CDR3: TGCGCCAGCAGCCTGGATGGGACAGGGATGAACACTGAAGCTTTCTTT.

This chain's CDR3 is CSVKDRGGWEQYF. CDR3 DNA sequence: TGCAGCGTTAAGGACAGGGGGGGCTGGGAGCAGTACTTC. The rearrangement links TRBV29-1 to TRBJ2-7, with TRBD1 matching over 10 bases. The CDR3 is made up of 13 amino acids. The germline CDR1 and CDR2 sequences are SQVTM and ANQGSEA. The V gene end was trimmed by 5 bases and the J gene end by 7 bases; junction bases not matched to a gene: 8.

The rearrangement uses TRBV29-1 and TRBJ2-2; D unresolved. The CDR3 contains 14 residues. Trimming left V 2 bases short and J 2 bases short, with 9 bases between. Per the germline V gene, CDR1 is SQVTM and CDR2 is ANQGSEA. The CDR3 loop reads CSVESVINTGELFF. DNA for the CDR3: TGCAGCGTTGAAAGCGTCATCAACACCGGGGAGCTGTTTTTT.

The V and J genes are TRBV30 and TRBJ1-1; TRBD1 agrees at 8 bases. The CDR3 contains 13 residues. V was clipped by 4 bases and J by 6 bases; unmatched bases: 7. Germline values: CDR1 GTSNPN, CDR2 SVGIG (reference sequence). CDR3 residues: CAWNQQGGAEAFF. The CDR3 coding sequence is TGTGCCTGGAATCAACAGGGGGGGGCTGAAGCTTTCTTT. The whole variable domain, remainder taken from reference TRBV30 and TRBJ1-1, is SQTIHQWPATLVQPVGSPLSLECTVEGTSNPNLYWYRQAAGRGLQLLFYSVGIGQISSEVPQNLSASRPQDRQFILSSKKLLLSDSGFYLCAWNQQGGAEAFFGQGTRLTVV.

The V gene is TRBV13, the J gene TRBJ2-1; TRBD2 agrees at 13 bases. CDR1 and CDR2 from the germline V gene are PRHDT and FYEKMQ (reference sequence). CDR3 length: 15 residues. The V segment lost 5 bases and the J segment 6 bases; nucleotides outside the gene matches: 4. The CDR3 here is CASSPGLAGRNEQFF. The CDR3 region has the DNA TGTGCCAGCAGCCCGGGACTAGCGGGACGCAATGAGCAGTTCTTC.

The chain is built from TRBV6-5 and TRBJ2-1; perhaps TRBD1 as D (5 bases). Germline CDR1 is MNHEY and CDR2 is SVGAGI. Trimming took 4 bases from V and 0 from J, leaving 13 bases between them. The CDR3 covers 16 residues. The CDR3 coding sequence is TGTGCCAGCAGTTTCGACAGCTACAGCTCCTACAATGAGCAGTTCTTC. Amino acid sequence: CASSFDSYSSYNEQFF.

V usage is TRBV6-5 and J usage is TRBJ2-1; TRBD1 agrees at 7 bases. Per germline, CDR1 MNHEY and CDR2 SVGAGI. This CDR3 contains 14 residues. With V trimmed by 5 bases and J by 4 bases, 5 bases remained unmatched. The chain's CDR3 is CASSQGESYNEQFF. In nucleotides, the CDR3 is TGTGCCAGCAGTCAGGGGGAGTCTTACAATGAGCAGTTCTTC.

The V and J genes are TRBV5-1 and TRBJ2-1; D gene unclear. Trimming cost V 1 base and J 6 bases, with 5 bases left between them. The CDR3 totals 12 residues. Germline lookup yields CDR1 SGHRS and CDR2 YFSETQ. CDR3 sequence reads: CASSLPGNEQFF. For the CDR3, the DNA is TGCGCCAGCAGCTTGCCGGGCAATGAGCAGTTCTTC.

V and J are TRBV2 and TRBJ2-3; the match to TRBD2 covers 8 bases. Germline-derived CDR1 and CDR2 are SNHLY and FYNNEI. CDR3 length: 16 residues. V gave up 4 bases and J gave up 3 bases; unmatched junction bases: 9. The CDR3 DNA follows: TGTGCCAGCAGTGTAGGGCCCGGGAGGGGGACAGATACGCAGTATTTT. Translated, it gives CASSVGPGRGTDTQYF. Full variable domain (remainder filled in from reference TRBV2 and TRBJ2-3): EPEVTQTPSHQVTQMGQEVILRCVPISNHLYFYWYRQILGQKVEFLVSFYNNEISEKSEIFDDQFSVERPDGSNFTLKIRSTKLEDSAMYFCASSVGPGRGTDTQYFGPGTRLTVL.

Turning to this clone: The sample has other DNA sequences that encode this CDR3 too. The V and J genes are TRBV4-1 and TRBJ2-7; 11 nucleotides match TRBD2. Germline CDR1 is MGHRA and CDR2 is YSYEKL. The CDR3 covers 15 residues. V was pared by 3 bases and J by 4 bases, with 5 bases of the junction left unmatched. CDR3 protein: CASSQLAGGSYEQYF. The CDR3 nucleotides read TGCGCCAGCAGCCAGCTAGCGGGAGGATCTTACGAGCAGTACTTC.

This sequence joins TRBV6-5 and TRBJ2-2, with D maybe TRBD2 (5 bases). CDR1 MNHEY and CDR2 SVGAGI come from the germline V gene. Trimming cost V 5 bases and J 5 bases, with 9 bases left between them. The CDR3 runs to 13 residues. CDR3 sequence (DNA): TGTGCCAGCAGTGATCGGAGGACCGGGGAGCTGTTTTTT. Its protein product is CASSDRRTGELFF.

This clone was found a few times. The genes are TRBV28 and TRBJ2-7; D unclear. Germline assignment: CDR1 MDHEN and CDR2 SYDVKM. V lost 6 bases and J 2 bases, leaving 14 bases between the germline ends. The CDR3 covers 14 residues. The CDR3 DNA reads as TGTGCCAGCAGAACCCGATCTACCACCTACGAGCAGTACTTC. Its protein product is CASRTRSTTYEQYF.